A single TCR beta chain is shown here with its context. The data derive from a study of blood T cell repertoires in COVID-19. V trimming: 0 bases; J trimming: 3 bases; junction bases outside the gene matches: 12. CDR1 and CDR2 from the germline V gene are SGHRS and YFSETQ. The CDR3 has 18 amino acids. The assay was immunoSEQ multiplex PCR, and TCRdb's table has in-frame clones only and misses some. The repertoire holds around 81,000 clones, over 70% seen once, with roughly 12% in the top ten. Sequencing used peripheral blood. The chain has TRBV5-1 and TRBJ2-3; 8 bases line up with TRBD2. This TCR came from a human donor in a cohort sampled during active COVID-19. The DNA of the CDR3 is TGCGCCAGCAGCTTGGGACTTCTACTAGCGGTGGGAACAGATACGCAGTATTTT. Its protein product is CASSLGLLLAVGTDTQYF. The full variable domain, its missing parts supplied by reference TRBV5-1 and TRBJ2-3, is KAGVTQTPRYLIKTRGQQVTLSCSPISGHRSVSWYQQTPGQGLQFLFEYFSETQRNKGNFPGRFSGRQFSNSRSEMNVSTLELGDSALYLCASSLGLLLAVGTDTQYFGPGTRLTVL.